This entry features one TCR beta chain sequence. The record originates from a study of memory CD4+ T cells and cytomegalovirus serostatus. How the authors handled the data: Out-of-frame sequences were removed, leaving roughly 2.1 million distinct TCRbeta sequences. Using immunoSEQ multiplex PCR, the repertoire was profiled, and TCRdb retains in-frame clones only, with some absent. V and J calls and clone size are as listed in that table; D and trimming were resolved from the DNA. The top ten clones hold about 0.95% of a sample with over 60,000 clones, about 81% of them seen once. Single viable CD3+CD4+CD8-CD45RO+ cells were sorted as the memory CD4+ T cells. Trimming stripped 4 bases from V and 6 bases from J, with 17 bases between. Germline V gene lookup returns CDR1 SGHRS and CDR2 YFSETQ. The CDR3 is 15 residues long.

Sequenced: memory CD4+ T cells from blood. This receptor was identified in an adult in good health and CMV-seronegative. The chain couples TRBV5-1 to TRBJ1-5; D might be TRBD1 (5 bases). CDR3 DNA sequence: TGCGCCAGCAGCCTGTCCCCGGGGCAGGGTCAGCCCCAGCATTTT. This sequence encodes CASSLSPGQGQPQHF.